The TCR beta chain under discussion was sequenced for a study of T cell responses to AZD1222 COVID-19 vaccine. Using immunoSEQ multiplex PCR, the repertoire was profiled, and TCRdb retains in-frame clones only, with some absent. This sample has over 100,000 clones, with about 86% found just once. V was pared by 3 bases and J by 6 bases, with 9 bases between. The CDR3 contains 13 residues. Per the germline V gene, CDR1 is KGHSH and CDR2 is LQKENI. The chain carries TRBV18 and TRBJ1-5; the D gene is possibly TRBD1 (5 bases). Source: peripheral blood, taken on day 0 of AZD1222 vaccination. The clonotype comes from an adult in good health. The CDR3: CASSPEGPQPQHF. In nucleotides, the CDR3 is TGTGCCAGCTCACCGGAGGGACCTCAGCCCCAGCATTTT.